This T cell receptor beta chain was captured by sequencing in a study of T cells in pancreatic ductal adenocarcinoma. Study-level results: Blood had more productive templates and around 8-fold more unique clonotypes than tumor. Blood clonality (roughly 0.067) did not differ significantly from tumor (around 0.12).

Selected pancreatic ductal adenocarcinoma patients had undergone surgery without neoadjuvant therapy. Repertoires were generated with immunoSEQ multiplex PCR, while TCRdb's copy carries only in-frame clones and drops some. The sample contains more than 2,000 clones, 70% to 85% of which appear only once. In regard to this clone: No antigen is known for it.

V was pared by 5 bases and J by 4 bases, with 7 bases of the junction left unmatched. Germline lookup yields CDR1 SGHNT and CDR2 YYREEE (reference sequence). This CDR3 comprises 15 residues. The chain joins TRBV5-4 to TRBJ1-5; 9 bases align to TRBD1. The clonotype was recovered from a human donor with pancreatic ductal adenocarcinoma. Sequencing used pancreatic tumor tissue. CDR3 region: CASSSGQGGNQPQHF. For the CDR3, the DNA is TGTGCCAGCAGTTCGGGACAGGGTGGGAATCAGCCCCAGCATTTT.